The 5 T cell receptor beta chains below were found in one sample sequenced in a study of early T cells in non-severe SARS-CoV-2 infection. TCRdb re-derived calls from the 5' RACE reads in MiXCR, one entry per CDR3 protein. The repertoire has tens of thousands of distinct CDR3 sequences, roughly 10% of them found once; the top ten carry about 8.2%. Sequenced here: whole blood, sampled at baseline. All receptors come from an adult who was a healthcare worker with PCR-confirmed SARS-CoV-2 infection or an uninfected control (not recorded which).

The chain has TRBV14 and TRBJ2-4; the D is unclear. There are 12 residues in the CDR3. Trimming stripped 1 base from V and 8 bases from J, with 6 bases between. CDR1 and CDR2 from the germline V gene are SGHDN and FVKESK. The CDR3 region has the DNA TGTGCCAGCAGCCAAGGAGCCCACATTCAGTACTTC. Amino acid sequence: CASSQGAHIQYF.

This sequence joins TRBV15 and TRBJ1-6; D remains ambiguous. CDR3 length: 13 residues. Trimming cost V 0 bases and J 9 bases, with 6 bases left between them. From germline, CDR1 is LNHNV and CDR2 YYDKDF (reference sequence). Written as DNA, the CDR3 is TGTGCCACCAGCAGAGATCGTGGTTCACCCCTCCACTTT. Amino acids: CATSRDRGSPLHF.

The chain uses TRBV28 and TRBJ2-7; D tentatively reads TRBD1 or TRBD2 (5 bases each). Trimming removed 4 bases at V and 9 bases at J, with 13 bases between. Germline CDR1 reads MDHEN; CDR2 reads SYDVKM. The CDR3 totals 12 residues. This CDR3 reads CASSSEGFGQYF. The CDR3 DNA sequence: TGTGCCAGCAGTTCTGAGGGGTTTGGGCAGTACTTC.

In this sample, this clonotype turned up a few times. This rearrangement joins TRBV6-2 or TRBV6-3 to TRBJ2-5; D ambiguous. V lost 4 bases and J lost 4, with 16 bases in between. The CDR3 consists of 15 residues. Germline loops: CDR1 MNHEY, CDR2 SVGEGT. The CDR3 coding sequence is TGTGCCAGCAGTTTCCACAGCTCCTGGGGAGAGACCCAGTACTTC. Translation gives CASSFHSSWGETQYF.

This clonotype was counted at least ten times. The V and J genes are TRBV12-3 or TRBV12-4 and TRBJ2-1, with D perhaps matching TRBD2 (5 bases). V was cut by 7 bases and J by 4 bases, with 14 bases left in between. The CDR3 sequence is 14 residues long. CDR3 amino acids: CASTPRTGYNEQFF. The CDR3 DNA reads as TGTGCCAGCACCCCACGCACGGGATACAATGAGCAGTTCTTC.